These T cell receptor beta chains were read from a single sample in a study of T-cell reconstitution after alpha-beta-depleted transplantation in children. TCRdb processed the PCR reads anew with MiXCR; each CDR3 protein has one entry. The sample lists fewer than 700,000 distinct CDR3 sequences, 13% occurring once. Source: PBMCs, mostly from graft donor cells, taken 360 days after TCRalphabeta/CD19-depleted stem cell transplant. Receptors originate from a male patient aged 10 to 17 who had a stem cell transplant for acute myeloid leukemia, so the T cells may come from the graft donor. Both conserved end residues are part of each CDR3. A D gene is named only where the DNA matches it firmly. Part of the rows lack a size; the others show once, few, many or a class for expanded clones.

j_call: TRBJ2-1; clone_size: many; d_call: .; v_call: TRBV13; cdr3_aa: CASSLSWDEQFF; cdr3_nt: TGTGCCAGCAGCCTGAGTTGGGATGAGCAGTTCTTC
j_call: TRBJ2-6; clone_size: many; d_call: .; v_call: TRBV20-1; cdr3_aa: CSWAPVSGANVLTF; cdr3_nt: TGCAGTTGGGCCCCCGTCTCTGGGGCCAACGTCCTGACTTTC
j_call: TRBJ2-2; clone_size: few; d_call: .; v_call: TRBV11-2; cdr3_aa: CASRSLRTNTGELFF; cdr3_nt: TGTGCCAGCCGCTCGTTGCGCACGAACACCGGGGAGCTGTTTTTT
j_call: TRBJ2-5; clone_size: few; d_call: TRBD2; v_call: TRBV7-6; cdr3_aa: CASSFLAGGFETQYF; cdr3_nt: TGTGCCAGCAGCTTCCTAGCGGGAGGTTTTGAGACCCAGTACTTC
j_call: TRBJ2-3; clone_size: few; d_call: .; v_call: TRBV3-1; cdr3_aa: CASSRDHPDTQYF; cdr3_nt: TGTGCCAGCAGCCGGGACCATCCAGATACGCAGTATTTT
j_call: TRBJ1-2; clone_size: .; d_call: .; v_call: TRBV29-1; cdr3_aa: CSVVPGPPTNYGYTF; cdr3_nt: TGCAGCGTTGTCCCGGGACCGCCGACTAACTATGGCTACACCTTC
j_call: TRBJ2-7; clone_size: few; d_call: .; v_call: TRBV29-1; cdr3_aa: CSVVVDLNSYEQYF; cdr3_nt: TGCAGCGTTGTCGTGGACTTAAACTCCTACGAGCAGTACTTC
j_call: TRBJ2-7; clone_size: few; d_call: .; v_call: TRBV20-1; cdr3_aa: CSASLSGGPYEQYF; cdr3_nt: TGCAGTGCTAGCCTGTCTGGGGGACCCTACGAGCAGTACTTC
j_call: TRBJ2-7; clone_size: .; d_call: .; v_call: TRBV10-3; cdr3_aa: CAISGTRDGGTYEQYF; cdr3_nt: TGTGCCATCAGTGGGACCCGGGACGGAGGAACCTACGAGCAGTACTTC
j_call: TRBJ2-7; clone_size: few; d_call: TRBD2; v_call: TRBV27; cdr3_aa: CASSGTKYYEQYF; cdr3_nt: TGTGCCAGCAGCGGGACTAAATATTACGAGCAGTACTTC
j_call: TRBJ2-7; clone_size: many; d_call: .; v_call: TRBV12-3/TRBV12-4; cdr3_aa: CASSSPHEQYF; cdr3_nt: TGTGCCAGCAGTTCCCCTCACGAGCAGTACTTC
j_call: TRBJ2-6; clone_size: .; d_call: TRBD2; v_call: TRBV11-2; cdr3_aa: CASSFEGVAGVLLRVLTF; cdr3_nt: TGTGCCAGCAGCTTTGAGGGGGTAGCGGGAGTTCTCCTTAGAGTCCTGACTTTC
j_call: TRBJ2-1; clone_size: .; d_call: .; v_call: TRBV6-5; cdr3_aa: CASSYATGFRSYNEQFF; cdr3_nt: TGTGCCAGCAGTTACGCAACAGGGTTCCGCTCCTACAATGAGCAGTTCTTC
j_call: TRBJ2-7; clone_size: many; d_call: .; v_call: TRBV20-1; cdr3_aa: CSAILGLAATYEQYF; cdr3_nt: TGCAGTGCTATTCTAGGTCTAGCCGCCACCTACGAGCAGTACTTC
j_call: TRBJ2-1; clone_size: many; d_call: .; v_call: TRBV15; cdr3_aa: CATSRVIYEQFF; cdr3_nt: TGTGCCACCAGCAGAGTCATCTATGAGCAGTTCTTC
j_call: TRBJ2-5; clone_size: .; d_call: .; v_call: TRBV29-1; cdr3_aa: CSVAGRVKETQYF; cdr3_nt: TGCAGCGTTGCCGGCCGCGTAAAAGAGACCCAGTACTTC
j_call: TRBJ1-6; clone_size: few; d_call: TRBD1; v_call: TRBV9; cdr3_aa: CASSVGTGANSPLHF; cdr3_nt: TGTGCCAGCAGCGTGGGGACAGGGGCTAATTCACCCCTCCACTTT
j_call: TRBJ2-7; clone_size: .; d_call: TRBD2; v_call: TRBV20-1; cdr3_aa: CSATPGLALLGQYF; cdr3_nt: TGCAGTGCTACCCCGGGACTAGCCCTCTTGGGGCAGTACTTC
j_call: TRBJ2-1; clone_size: .; d_call: .; v_call: TRBV29-1; cdr3_aa: CSVINRDVIPNEQFF; cdr3_nt: TGCAGCGTGATTAACCGGGACGTAATACCAAATGAGCAGTTCTTC
j_call: TRBJ2-7; clone_size: few; d_call: TRBD2; v_call: TRBV6-1; cdr3_aa: CATLAGLAGGEGEQYF; cdr3_nt: TGTGCCACCTTAGCCGGACTAGCGGGAGGGGAGGGCGAGCAGTACTTC
j_call: TRBJ2-7; clone_size: .; d_call: .; v_call: TRBV5-5; cdr3_aa: CASTRGEQYF; cdr3_nt: TGTGCCAGCACTCGGGGGGAGCAGTACTTC
j_call: TRBJ2-1; clone_size: few; d_call: TRBD2; v_call: TRBV7-4; cdr3_aa: CASTPERGARLTSLTSGRNEQFF; cdr3_nt: TGTGCCAGCACCCCAGAGCGGGGGGCTAGGCTAACTTCGTTAACTAGCGGGAGGAATGAGCAGTTCTTC
j_call: TRBJ2-3; clone_size: .; d_call: TRBD2; v_call: TRBV20-1; cdr3_aa: CSGARVAGDTDTQYF; cdr3_nt: TGCAGTGGAGCCCGGGTAGCGGGAGACACAGATACGCAGTATTTT
j_call: TRBJ2-3; clone_size: few; d_call: .; v_call: TRBV28; cdr3_aa: CASSLLLVDTQYF; cdr3_nt: TGTGCCAGCAGTTTATTATTAGTAGATACGCAGTATTTT
j_call: TRBJ2-2; clone_size: few; d_call: .; v_call: TRBV9; cdr3_aa: CASSVGSADTGELFF; cdr3_nt: TGTGCCAGCAGCGTCGGGTCCGCAGACACCGGGGAGCTGTTTTTT
j_call: TRBJ1-1; clone_size: .; d_call: TRBD1; v_call: TRBV10-3; cdr3_aa: CAISRDRGDTEAFF; cdr3_nt: TGTGCCATCAGCCGGGACAGGGGAGACACTGAAGCTTTCTTT
j_call: TRBJ2-7; clone_size: medium-sized; d_call: TRBD1; v_call: TRBV7-9; cdr3_aa: CASSLVGRGLPSYEQYF; cdr3_nt: TGTGCCAGCAGCTTAGTCGGAAGGGGGCTCCCCTCCTACGAGCAGTACTTC
j_call: TRBJ2-3; clone_size: .; d_call: TRBD2; v_call: TRBV3-1; cdr3_aa: CASFQGTLPRAGDEDTQYF; cdr3_nt: TGTGCCAGCTTCCAGGGGACCTTGCCGAGAGCGGGAGACGAAGATACGCAGTATTTT
j_call: TRBJ2-7; clone_size: few; d_call: TRBD1; v_call: TRBV20-1; cdr3_aa: CSATGGEIYEQYF; cdr3_nt: TGCAGTGCCACAGGGGGAGAGATCTACGAGCAGTACTTC
j_call: TRBJ2-6; clone_size: many; d_call: .; v_call: TRBV3-1; cdr3_aa: CASSQAALEANVLTF; cdr3_nt: TGTGCCAGCAGCCAAGCCGCCCTCGAGGCCAACGTCCTGACTTTC
j_call: TRBJ2-1; clone_size: many; d_call: .; v_call: TRBV12-3/TRBV12-4; cdr3_aa: CASSFLRQDYNEQFF; cdr3_nt: TGTGCCAGCAGTTTTCTTAGGCAGGACTACAATGAGCAGTTCTTC
j_call: TRBJ2-4; clone_size: .; d_call: TRBD2; v_call: TRBV3-1; cdr3_aa: CASSQDGLAVAKNIQYF; cdr3_nt: TGTGCCAGCAGCCAAGACGGCCTAGCGGTAGCCAAAAACATTCAGTACTTC
j_call: TRBJ2-1; clone_size: few; d_call: TRBD1; v_call: TRBV7-2; cdr3_aa: CASSLQWDRVRAYNEQFF; cdr3_nt: TGTGCCAGCAGCTTACAGTGGGACAGGGTCCGAGCTTACAATGAGCAGTTCTTC
j_call: TRBJ1-2; clone_size: .; d_call: .; v_call: TRBV12-3/TRBV12-4; cdr3_aa: CATREGYTF; cdr3_nt: TGTGCCACCAGGGAAGGCTACACCTTC
j_call: TRBJ2-7; clone_size: few; d_call: TRBD1; v_call: TRBV20-1; cdr3_aa: CSARTGGRLYEQYF; cdr3_nt: TGCAGTGCTCGTACAGGGGGCAGGTTGTACGAGCAGTACTTC
j_call: TRBJ2-7; clone_size: many; d_call: TRBD2; v_call: TRBV29-1; cdr3_aa: CSVEFPLAGGIHEQYF; cdr3_nt: TGCAGCGTTGAATTTCCCCTAGCGGGAGGAATACACGAGCAGTACTTC
j_call: TRBJ2-2; clone_size: few; d_call: TRBD2; v_call: TRBV5-1; cdr3_aa: CASSSKGLAGVVGELFF; cdr3_nt: TGCGCCAGCAGCTCCAAGGGACTAGCGGGAGTTGTAGGGGAGCTGTTTTTT
j_call: TRBJ2-1; clone_size: few; d_call: .; v_call: TRBV7-9; cdr3_aa: CASSLAWGNEQFF; cdr3_nt: TGTGCCAGCAGCTTAGCATGGGGCAATGAGCAGTTCTTC
j_call: TRBJ2-2; clone_size: .; d_call: .; v_call: TRBV2; cdr3_aa: CASSADRGGSGELFF; cdr3_nt: TGTGCCAGCAGCGCGGACAGAGGCGGATCCGGGGAGCTGTTTTTT
j_call: TRBJ2-7; clone_size: .; d_call: .; v_call: TRBV2; cdr3_aa: CASSVPLRASPGLGHEQYF; cdr3_nt: TGTGCCAGCAGTGTTCCCTTGAGAGCCTCCCCGGGGCTAGGCCATGAGCAGTACTTC
j_call: TRBJ2-7; clone_size: many; d_call: .; v_call: TRBV6-1; cdr3_aa: CASTRAGVPEQYF; cdr3_nt: TGTGCCAGCACCCGGGCTGGGGTCCCCGAGCAGTACTTC
j_call: TRBJ2-1; clone_size: few; d_call: .; v_call: TRBV3-1; cdr3_aa: CASSQVSASEQFF; cdr3_nt: TGTGCCAGCAGCCAAGTCTCGGCGTCGGAGCAGTTCTTC
j_call: TRBJ2-1; clone_size: .; d_call: .; v_call: TRBV11-3; cdr3_aa: CASSPSGPAHNEQFF; cdr3_nt: TGTGCCAGCAGCCCCTCGGGCCCCGCGCACAATGAGCAGTTCTTC
j_call: TRBJ2-1; clone_size: few; d_call: TRBD1; v_call: TRBV18; cdr3_aa: CASSRGTGGTYNEQFF; cdr3_nt: TGTGCCAGCTCACGGGGGACAGGGGGTACCTACAATGAGCAGTTCTTC
j_call: TRBJ2-4; clone_size: many; d_call: .; v_call: TRBV24-1; cdr3_aa: CATSPGGAKNIQYF; cdr3_nt: TGTGCCACCAGTCCTGGAGGCGCCAAAAACATTCAGTACTTC
j_call: TRBJ2-2; clone_size: few; d_call: .; v_call: TRBV28; cdr3_aa: CASSIILESGELFF; cdr3_nt: TGTGCCAGCAGTATTATATTAGAATCCGGGGAGCTGTTTTTT
j_call: TRBJ2-1; clone_size: few; d_call: TRBD2; v_call: TRBV25-1; cdr3_aa: CASSPSLGTSANNEQFF; cdr3_nt: TGTGCCAGCAGTCCAAGCCTCGGGACTAGCGCCAACAATGAGCAGTTCTTC
j_call: TRBJ2-7; clone_size: many; d_call: .; v_call: TRBV28; cdr3_aa: CASTPMGRVINEQYF; cdr3_nt: TGTGCCAGCACCCCAATGGGGCGGGTAATTAACGAGCAGTACTTC
j_call: TRBJ2-7; clone_size: .; d_call: .; v_call: TRBV6-2/TRBV6-3; cdr3_aa: CASSYPGPLRDEQYF; cdr3_nt: TGTGCCAGCAGTTACCCGGGACCCCTAAGAGACGAGCAGTACTTC
j_call: TRBJ2-1; clone_size: .; d_call: TRBD2; v_call: TRBV20-1; cdr3_aa: CSAQGGGDNEQFF; cdr3_nt: TGCAGTGCTCAAGGCGGGGGGGACAATGAGCAGTTCTTC
j_call: TRBJ1-2; clone_size: .; d_call: .; v_call: TRBV28; cdr3_aa: CASSLHELYGYTF; cdr3_nt: TGTGCCAGCAGTTTGCATGAGCTCTATGGCTACACCTTC
j_call: TRBJ2-1; clone_size: few; d_call: TRBD2; v_call: TRBV7-3; cdr3_aa: CASSAAGDNEQFF; cdr3_nt: TGTGCCAGCAGCGCCGCGGGAGACAATGAGCAGTTCTTC
j_call: TRBJ2-1; clone_size: few; d_call: .; v_call: TRBV12-3/TRBV12-4; cdr3_aa: CASRGTGLVNEQFF; cdr3_nt: TGTGCCAGCAGGGGAACCGGGCTCGTCAATGAGCAGTTCTTC
j_call: TRBJ1-6; clone_size: few; d_call: .; v_call: TRBV27; cdr3_aa: CASSRSSYNSPLHF; cdr3_nt: TGTGCCAGCAGTCGGAGCTCCTATAATTCACCCCTCCACTTT
j_call: TRBJ1-6; clone_size: few; d_call: .; v_call: TRBV12-3/TRBV12-4; cdr3_aa: CASSFDAGQGVYSPLHF; cdr3_nt: TGTGCCAGCAGTTTTGACGCAGGGCAGGGTGTTTATTCACCCCTCCACTTT